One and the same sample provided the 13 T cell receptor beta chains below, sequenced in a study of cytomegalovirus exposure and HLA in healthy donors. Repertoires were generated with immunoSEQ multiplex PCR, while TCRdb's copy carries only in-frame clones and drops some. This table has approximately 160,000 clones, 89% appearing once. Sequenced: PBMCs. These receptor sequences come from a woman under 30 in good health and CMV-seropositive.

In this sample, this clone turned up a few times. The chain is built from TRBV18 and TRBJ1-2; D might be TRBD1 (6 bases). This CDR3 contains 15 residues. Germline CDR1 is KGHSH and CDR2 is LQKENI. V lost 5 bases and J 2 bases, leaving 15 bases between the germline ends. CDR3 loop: CASSSSGTRNYGYTF. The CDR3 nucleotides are TGTGCCAGCTCAAGCAGCGGGACACGGAACTATGGCTACACCTTC.

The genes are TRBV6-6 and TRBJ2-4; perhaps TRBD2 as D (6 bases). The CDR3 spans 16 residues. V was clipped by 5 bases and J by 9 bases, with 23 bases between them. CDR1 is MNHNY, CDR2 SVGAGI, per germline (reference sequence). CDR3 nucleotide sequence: TGTGCCAGCAGTACGCCCGCGGCCACGGGAGCGGGCATTCAGTACTTC. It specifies CASSTPAATGAGIQYF.

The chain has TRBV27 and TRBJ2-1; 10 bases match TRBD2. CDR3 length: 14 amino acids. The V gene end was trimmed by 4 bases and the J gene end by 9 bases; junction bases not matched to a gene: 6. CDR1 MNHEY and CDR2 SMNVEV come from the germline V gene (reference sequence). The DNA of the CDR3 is TGTGCCAGCAGTTCTCTAGCGGGAGTTTTTGAGCAGTTCTTC. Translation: CASSSLAGVFEQFF.

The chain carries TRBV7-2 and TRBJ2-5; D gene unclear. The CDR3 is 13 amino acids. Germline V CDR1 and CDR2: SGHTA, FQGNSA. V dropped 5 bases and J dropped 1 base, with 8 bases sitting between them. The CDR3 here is CASSILLQETQYF. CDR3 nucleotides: TGTGCCAGCAGCATACTCCTCCAAGAGACCCAGTACTTC.

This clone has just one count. The CDR3 nucleotides are TGTGCCAGCAGCCAGACAGTGAACACTGAAGCTTTCTTT. Translating gives CASSQTVNTEAFF. V is TRBV9 and J is TRBJ1-1; maybe TRBD1 (5 bases). The V end was cut by 4 bases, the J end by 0 bases, with 7 bases between. Germline V lookup: CDR1 SGDLS, CDR2 YYNGEE. This CDR3 contains 13 residues.

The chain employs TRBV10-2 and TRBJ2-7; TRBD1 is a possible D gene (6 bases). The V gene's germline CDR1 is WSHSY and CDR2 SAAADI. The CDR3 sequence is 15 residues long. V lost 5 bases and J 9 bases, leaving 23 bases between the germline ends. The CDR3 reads CASSSPRDTRSGQYF. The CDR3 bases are TGCGCCAGCAGTTCCCCCCGGGACACAAGGTCTGGGCAGTACTTC.

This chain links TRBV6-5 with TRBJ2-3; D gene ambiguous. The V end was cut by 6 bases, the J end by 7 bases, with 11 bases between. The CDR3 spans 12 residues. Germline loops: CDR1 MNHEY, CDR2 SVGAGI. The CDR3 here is CASRTPANTQYF. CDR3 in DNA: TGTGCCAGCAGAACGCCCGCGAATACGCAGTATTTT.

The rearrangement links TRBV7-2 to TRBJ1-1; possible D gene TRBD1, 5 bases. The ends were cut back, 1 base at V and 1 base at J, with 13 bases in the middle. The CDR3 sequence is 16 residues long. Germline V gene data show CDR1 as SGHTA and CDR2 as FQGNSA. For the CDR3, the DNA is TGTGCCAGCAGCTTAGGGGGGGTTCAGACGAACACTGAAGCTTTCTTT. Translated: CASSLGGVQTNTEAFF.

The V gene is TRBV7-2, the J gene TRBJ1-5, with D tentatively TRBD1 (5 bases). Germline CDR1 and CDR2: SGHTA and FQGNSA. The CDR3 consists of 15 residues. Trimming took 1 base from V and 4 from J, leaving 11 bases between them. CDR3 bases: TGTGCCAGCAGCTTAGTGGTGGGGCTTAATCAGCCCCAGCATTTT. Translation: CASSLVVGLNQPQHF. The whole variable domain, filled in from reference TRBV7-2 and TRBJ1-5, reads GAGVSQSPSNKVTEKGKDVELRCDPISGHTALYWYRQSLGQGLEFLIYFQGNSAPDKSGLPSDRFSAERTGGSVSTLTIQRTQQEDSAVYLCASSLVVGLNQPQHFGDGTRLSIL.

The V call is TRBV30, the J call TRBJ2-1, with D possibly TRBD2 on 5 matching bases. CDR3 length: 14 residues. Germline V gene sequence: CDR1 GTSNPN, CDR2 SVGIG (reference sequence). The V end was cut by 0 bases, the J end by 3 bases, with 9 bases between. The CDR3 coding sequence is TGTGCCTGGAGTGTTACCGGGAACTACAATGAGCAGTTCTTC. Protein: CAWSVTGNYNEQFF.

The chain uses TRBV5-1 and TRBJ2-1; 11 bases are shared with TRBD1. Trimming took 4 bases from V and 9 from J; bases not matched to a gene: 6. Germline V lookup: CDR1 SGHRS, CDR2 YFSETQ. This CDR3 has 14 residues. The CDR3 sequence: CASSQDRGQGEQFF. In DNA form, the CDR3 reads TGCGCCAGCAGCCAGGACAGGGGGCAGGGTGAGCAGTTCTTC.

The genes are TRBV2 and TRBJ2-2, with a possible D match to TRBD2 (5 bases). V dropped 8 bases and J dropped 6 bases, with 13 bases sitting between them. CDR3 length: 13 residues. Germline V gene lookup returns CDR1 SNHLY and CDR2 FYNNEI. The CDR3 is CASSGEGPGELFF. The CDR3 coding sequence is TGTGCCAGCTCGGGTGAGGGTCCCGGGGAGCTGTTTTTT.

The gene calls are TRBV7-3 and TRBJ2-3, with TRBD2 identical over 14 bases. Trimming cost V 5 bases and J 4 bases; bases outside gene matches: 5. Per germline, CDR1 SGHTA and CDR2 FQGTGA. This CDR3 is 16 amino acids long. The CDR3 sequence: CASSTTSGRAADTQYF. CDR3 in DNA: TGTGCCAGCAGCACGACTAGCGGGAGGGCCGCAGATACGCAGTATTTT.